The clone carrying this T cell receptor (beta chain) was detected only a few times. The protocol was immunoSEQ multiplex PCR, while the TCRdb copy is restricted to in-frame clones and leaves out a portion. Counted here are approximately 76,000 clones, about 88% occurring once; the ten biggest clones make up around 40%. These data belong to a study of blood T cell repertoires in COVID-19. Study context: COVID-19 samples, acute and convalescent, were from the United States, Italy and Spain.

The CDR3 runs 15 residues. Germline V gene sequence: CDR1 MNHEY, CDR2 SVGAGI. Unmatched junction bases numbered 6, after V lost 6 bases and J lost 8 bases. The receptor was derived from a human donor in a cohort sampled during active COVID-19. The sequenced sample was peripheral blood. V usage is TRBV6-5 and J usage is TRBJ2-1; 14 bases align to TRBD2. The CDR3 region has the DNA TGTGCCAGCAGATCGGGACTAGCGGGAGTCTATGAGCAGTTCTTC. Protein: CASRSGLAGVYEQFF.